This T cell receptor beta chain came from a study of T cells in localized non-small cell lung cancer. Study observations and caveats: Adjacent uninvolved lung had the highest clonality, suggesting focused antigen responses. Elevated circulating T cell density in blood was associated with longer overall survival. The tumor had only one region sequenced, so heterogeneity remains possible.

Note on this clone: Antigen specificity is unknown.

Repertoires were generated with immunoSEQ multiplex PCR, while TCRdb's copy carries only in-frame clones and drops some. The data show about 52,000 clones, about nine tenths seen once. The origin of this receptor is a male donor at least 60 years old with stage III squamous cell lung carcinoma. Sample: peripheral blood, taken before any cancer treatment.

CDR3 coding DNA: TGCGCCAGCAGCTTGGTCGGGGACAGTAATGAAAAACTGTTTTTT. Its protein product is CASSLVGDSNEKLFF. The gene calls are TRBV5-1 and TRBJ1-4, with TRBD1 matching 7 bases. CDR3 size: 15 residues. Germline V gives CDR1 SGHRS, CDR2 YFSETQ. V lost 0 bases to trimming and J lost 4 bases; unmatched junction nucleotides: 3.